This TCR beta chain was observed in a study of T cell responses to AZD1222 COVID-19 vaccine. Study-wide results and limits: Reportedly, nearly half of unique spike TCRs recognized epitopes outside B.1.351/B.1.1.7 mutations. Repertoires were sampled only after the peak T cell response.

Using immunoSEQ multiplex PCR, the repertoire was profiled, and TCRdb retains in-frame clones only, with some absent. The sample holds fewer than 200,000 clones; 91% are singletons and the top ten take around 1.6%. With regard to this clone: Its cognate antigen is unknown.

The CDR3 is made up of 15 amino acids. V lost 0 bases and J 7 bases, leaving 15 bases between the germline ends. Per the germline V gene, CDR1 is MNHEY and CDR2 is SVGAGI. The sequence derives from an adult who received the AZD1222 COVID-19 vaccine. The starting material was peripheral blood, obtained 28 days after the second AZD1222 dose. The chain uses TRBV6-5 and TRBJ1-1; D perhaps matches TRBD1 (5 bases). CDR3 sequence (DNA): TGTGCCAGCAGTTACTCCCGGGGGGGTAATGATGAAGCTTTCTTT. This codes for CASSYSRGGNDEAFF.